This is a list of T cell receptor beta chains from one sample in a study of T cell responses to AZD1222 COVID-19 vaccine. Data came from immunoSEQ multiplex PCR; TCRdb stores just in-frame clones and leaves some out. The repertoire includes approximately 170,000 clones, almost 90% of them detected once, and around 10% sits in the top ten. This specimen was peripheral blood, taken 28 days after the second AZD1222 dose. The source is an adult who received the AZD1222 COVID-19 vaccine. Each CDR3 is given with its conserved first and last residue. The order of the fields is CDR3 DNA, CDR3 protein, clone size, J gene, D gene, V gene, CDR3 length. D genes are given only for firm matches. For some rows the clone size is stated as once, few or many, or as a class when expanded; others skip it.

CDR3nt: TGTGCCAGCAGCCCCCAAGACAATGAGCAGTTCTTC
CDR3aa: CASSPQDNEQFF
abundance: NA
j_gene: TRBJ2-1
d_gene: NA
v_gene: TRBV12-3/TRBV12-4
len: 12

CDR3nt: TGTGCCTGGGGGGTTGACAGGGGAAAAAGCAATCAGCCCCAGCATTTT
CDR3aa: CAWGVDRGKSNQPQHF
abundance: once
j_gene: TRBJ1-5
d_gene: TRBD1
v_gene: TRBV30
len: 16

CDR3nt: TGTGCCAGCAGCTCGAGGACTAGCGGCTACAATGAGCAGTTCTTC
CDR3aa: CASSSRTSGYNEQFF
abundance: NA
j_gene: TRBJ2-1
d_gene: TRBD2
v_gene: TRBV7-3
len: 15

CDR3nt: TGCAGTGCTAGTGACAATTCAGAGGGGAAAGGCTACACCTTC
CDR3aa: CSASDNSEGKGYTF
abundance: NA
j_gene: TRBJ1-2
d_gene: NA
v_gene: TRBV20-1
len: 14

CDR3nt: TGTGCCTGGAGTGGGGGGACAGTCCAAGAGACCCAGTACTTC
CDR3aa: CAWSGGTVQETQYF
abundance: NA
j_gene: TRBJ2-5
d_gene: TRBD1
v_gene: TRBV30
len: 14

CDR3nt: TGTGCCAGCAGCTTAGCTGCGGGGGGACACTACGAGCAGTACTTC
CDR3aa: CASSLAAGGHYEQYF
abundance: NA
j_gene: TRBJ2-7
d_gene: TRBD2
v_gene: TRBV7-3
len: 15

CDR3nt: TGTGCCAGCAGCTTCTCCCTGACAGAGTCACCCCTCCACTTT
CDR3aa: CASSFSLTESPLHF
abundance: NA
j_gene: TRBJ1-6
d_gene: NA
v_gene: TRBV7-2
len: 14

CDR3nt: TGTGCCAGTAGCTACCAAAACGGTCCTATGAACACTGAAGCTTTCTTT
CDR3aa: CASSYQNGPMNTEAFF
abundance: few
j_gene: TRBJ1-1
d_gene: NA
v_gene: TRBV19
len: 16

CDR3nt: TGTGCCAGCAGCCAAGAAGGGGGCGGGGGACTAGCGGGGGATGAGCAGTTCTTC
CDR3aa: CASSQEGGGGLAGDEQFF
abundance: NA
j_gene: TRBJ2-1
d_gene: TRBD2
v_gene: TRBV4-2
len: 18

CDR3nt: TGTGCCACCAGCAGACAACAGGGATGGGGCAATCAGCCCCAGCATTTT
CDR3aa: CATSRQQGWGNQPQHF
abundance: NA
j_gene: TRBJ1-5
d_gene: NA
v_gene: TRBV15
len: 16

CDR3nt: TGTGCCAGCACCGCAGGATGGACAGGGGGGAACACTGAAGCTTTCTTT
CDR3aa: CASTAGWTGGNTEAFF
abundance: once
j_gene: TRBJ1-1
d_gene: NA
v_gene: TRBV21-1
len: 16

CDR3nt: TGTGCCAGCAGCTTAAGGTCTCAGGGGGCGATCAACACTGAAGCTTTCTTT
CDR3aa: CASSLRSQGAINTEAFF
abundance: NA
j_gene: TRBJ1-1
d_gene: TRBD1
v_gene: TRBV7-9
len: 17

CDR3nt: TGTGCCAGCAGCCGCGATGCAAGGGAGACCCAGTACTTC
CDR3aa: CASSRDARETQYF
abundance: NA
j_gene: TRBJ2-5
d_gene: NA
v_gene: TRBV7-3
len: 13

CDR3nt: TGCGCCAGCAGCCTTAAGCCGGCTAGCGGGGGGATTAGCACAGATACGCAGTATTTT
CDR3aa: CASSLKPASGGISTDTQYF
abundance: NA
j_gene: TRBJ2-3
d_gene: TRBD2
v_gene: TRBV4-1
len: 19

CDR3nt: TGCGCCAGCAGCTTGGGCACCCTCTACGAGCAGTACTTC
CDR3aa: CASSLGTLYEQYF
abundance: NA
j_gene: TRBJ2-7
d_gene: NA
v_gene: TRBV5-1
len: 13

CDR3nt: TGTGCCAGCAGTTCCCCCCCTTTTGAGCAGTACTTC
CDR3aa: CASSSPPFEQYF
abundance: NA
j_gene: TRBJ2-7
d_gene: NA
v_gene: TRBV6-5
len: 12

CDR3nt: TGTGCCAGCAGCCCTCCAGGAGGAGAGACCCAGTACTTC
CDR3aa: CASSPPGGETQYF
abundance: NA
j_gene: TRBJ2-5
d_gene: NA
v_gene: TRBV5-4
len: 13

CDR3nt: TGTGCCAGCAGTGTAACCTATGGGCCCGGCTACACCTTC
CDR3aa: CASSVTYGPGYTF
abundance: once
j_gene: TRBJ1-2
d_gene: NA
v_gene: TRBV12-3/TRBV12-4
len: 13

CDR3nt: TGTGCCAGCACCCTAGCCCTCCGAAGCAGACCTAGCACAGATACGCAGTATTTT
CDR3aa: CASTLALRSRPSTDTQYF
abundance: NA
j_gene: TRBJ2-3
d_gene: NA
v_gene: TRBV5-6
len: 18

CDR3nt: TGTGCCAGCAGCTATATGGGGGGTTATGGCTACACCTTC
CDR3aa: CASSYMGGYGYTF
abundance: NA
j_gene: TRBJ1-2
d_gene: NA
v_gene: TRBV7-2
len: 13

CDR3nt: TGTGCCAGCAGCTTCACCTCGGCGGGCACCGGGGAGCTGTTTTTT
CDR3aa: CASSFTSAGTGELFF
abundance: NA
j_gene: TRBJ2-2
d_gene: NA
v_gene: TRBV7-6
len: 15

CDR3nt: TGCGCCAGCAGCTTGGGACGGAGACAAGAGACCCAGTACTTC
CDR3aa: CASSLGRRQETQYF
abundance: NA
j_gene: TRBJ2-5
d_gene: NA
v_gene: TRBV5-1
len: 14

CDR3nt: TGTGTCTCGGGCAGGGGAAACGAGCAGTACTTC
CDR3aa: CVSGRGNEQYF
abundance: NA
j_gene: TRBJ2-7
d_gene: NA
v_gene: TRBV6-5
len: 11

CDR3nt: TGTGCCAGCAGTGAATTGCACGAGCAGTACTTC
CDR3aa: CASSELHEQYF
abundance: NA
j_gene: TRBJ2-7
d_gene: NA
v_gene: TRBV6-1
len: 11

CDR3nt: TGTGCCAGCAGTACAGAGGGGAGCGGTCAGCCCCAGCATTTT
CDR3aa: CASSTEGSGQPQHF
abundance: NA
j_gene: TRBJ1-5
d_gene: NA
v_gene: TRBV27
len: 14

CDR3nt: TGTGCCAGCAGCCCAGGCGGCACTGAAGCTTTCTTT
CDR3aa: CASSPGGTEAFF
abundance: NA
j_gene: TRBJ1-1
d_gene: NA
v_gene: TRBV12-3/TRBV12-4
len: 12

CDR3nt: TGCGCCAGCAATAGTCGTAGTTATTCCGGGACATTGTATAGCAATCAGCCCCAGCATTTT
CDR3aa: CASNSRSYSGTLYSNQPQHF
abundance: NA
j_gene: TRBJ1-5
d_gene: NA
v_gene: TRBV10-1
len: 20

CDR3nt: TGTGCCTGGACTCAGGCCTATGGCTACACCTTC
CDR3aa: CAWTQAYGYTF
abundance: NA
j_gene: TRBJ1-2
d_gene: NA
v_gene: TRBV30
len: 11

CDR3nt: TGTGCCAGCAGCTTCACAGCGGGGAGCAAGGAGCAGTTCTTC
CDR3aa: CASSFTAGSKEQFF
abundance: NA
j_gene: TRBJ2-1
d_gene: TRBD2
v_gene: TRBV11-3
len: 14

CDR3nt: TGTGCCAGCAGCCAAGTAGGTGGCTACACCTTC
CDR3aa: CASSQVGGYTF
abundance: NA
j_gene: TRBJ1-2
d_gene: NA
v_gene: TRBV3-1/TRBV3-2
len: 11

CDR3nt: TGTGCCAGTTCTGAGACAGCCGAGAACTATGGCTACACCTTC
CDR3aa: CASSETAENYGYTF
abundance: NA
j_gene: TRBJ1-2
d_gene: NA
v_gene: TRBV19
len: 14

CDR3nt: TGCGCCGTAGACCGGACGGATAATAGCAATCAGCCCCAGCATTTT
CDR3aa: CAVDRTDNSNQPQHF
abundance: NA
j_gene: TRBJ1-5
d_gene: NA
v_gene: TRBV1
len: 15